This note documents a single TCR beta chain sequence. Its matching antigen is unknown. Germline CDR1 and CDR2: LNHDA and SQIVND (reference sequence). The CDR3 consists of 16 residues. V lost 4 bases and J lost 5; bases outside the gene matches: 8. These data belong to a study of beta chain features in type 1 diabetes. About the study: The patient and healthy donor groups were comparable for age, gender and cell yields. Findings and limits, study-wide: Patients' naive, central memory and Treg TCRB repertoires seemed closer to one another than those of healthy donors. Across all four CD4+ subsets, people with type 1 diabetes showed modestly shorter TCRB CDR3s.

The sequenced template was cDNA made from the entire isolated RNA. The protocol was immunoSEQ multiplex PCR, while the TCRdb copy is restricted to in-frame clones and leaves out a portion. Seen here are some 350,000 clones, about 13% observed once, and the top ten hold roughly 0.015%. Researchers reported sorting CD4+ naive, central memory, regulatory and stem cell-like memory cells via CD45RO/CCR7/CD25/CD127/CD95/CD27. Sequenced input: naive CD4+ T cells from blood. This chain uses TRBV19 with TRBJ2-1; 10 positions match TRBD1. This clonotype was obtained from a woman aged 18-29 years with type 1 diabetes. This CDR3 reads CASSRGQGVGNNEQFF. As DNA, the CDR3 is TGTGCCAGTAGTAGAGGACAGGGGGTTGGTAACAATGAGCAGTTCTTC.